These 29 T cell receptor beta chains came from one sample sequenced in a study of blood T cell repertoires in COVID-19. Generated by immunoSEQ multiplex PCR, the TCRdb table keeps only in-frame clones and is missing some. In the table there are around 200,000 clones, 85% of which are singletons. What was sequenced was PBMCs or T cells enriched from blood (not recorded which). These receptors came from a man aged 40-49 years who had recovered from COVID-19.

The chain recombines TRBV5-4 with TRBJ2-1; 7 nucleotides agree with TRBD2. Trimming took 4 bases from V and 2 from J; bases not matched to a gene: 9. The CDR3 runs 16 residues. CDR1 and CDR2 (germline): SGHNT, YYREEE (reference sequence). This chain's CDR3 is CASSQALADAYNEQFF. The DNA of the CDR3 is TGTGCCAGCAGCCAAGCCCTAGCGGATGCCTACAATGAGCAGTTCTTC.

The chain carries TRBV7-9 and TRBJ1-5; no definite D call. The CDR3 extends over 17 amino acids. Per the germline V gene, CDR1 is SEHNR and CDR2 is FQNEAQ (reference sequence). Deletions cut 1 base from V and 2 bases from J, with 15 bases between. CDR3 in amino acids: CASSLGSGDDGNQPQHF. CDR3 sequence (DNA): TGTGCCAGCAGCTTAGGTAGCGGGGATGACGGCAATCAGCCCCAGCATTTT.

The chain uses TRBV30 and TRBJ2-1, with 9 bases lining up with TRBD2. The germline CDR1 and CDR2 sequences are GTSNPN and SVGIG (reference sequence). Trimming removed 0 bases from V and 4 bases from J; junction bases left unmatched: 4. The CDR3 length is 15 residues. For the CDR3, the DNA is TGTGCCTGGAGTGTGCTAGCGGGACGGTACAATGAGCAGTTCTTC. Protein product: CAWSVLAGRYNEQFF.

The V gene is TRBV5-1, the J gene TRBJ1-2; 9 nucleotides align to TRBD1. CDR3 length equals 13 residues. V gave up 6 bases and J gave up 6 bases; unmatched junction bases: 6. Germline V gene lookup returns CDR1 SGHRS and CDR2 YFSETQ. This chain's CDR3 is CASTGQGQDGYTF. Here the CDR3 DNA reads TGCGCCAGCACCGGACAGGGGCAGGATGGCTACACCTTC.

The sample holds one count of this clone. This sequence joins TRBV27 and TRBJ1-6, with D tentatively TRBD1 (5 bases). The germline V gene has CDR1 MNHEY and CDR2 SMNVEV (reference sequence). With 4 bases removed from V and 9 bases from J, the gap between germline ends came to 13 bases. The CDR3 sequence is 14 residues long. The CDR3 DNA follows: TGTGCCAGCAGTTCAAACCCGACAGTTTCACCCCTCCACTTT. This gives the protein CASSSNPTVSPLHF.

V and J are TRBV16 and TRBJ1-4; D is possibly TRBD1 (5 bases). V was clipped by 4 bases and J by 0 bases, with 18 bases between them. The CDR3 runs 18 residues. Looked up from germline, CDR1 is KGHSY and CDR2 is FQNENV. The CDR3 protein is CASSPTLQGDSTNEKLFF. CDR3 coding DNA: TGTGCCAGCAGCCCAACGCTCCAAGGGGATTCAACTAATGAAAAACTGTTTTTT. The whole variable domain, remainder taken from reference TRBV16 and TRBJ1-4, is GEEVAQTPKHLVRGEGQKAKLYCAPIKGHSYVFWYQQVLKNEFKFLISFQNENVFDETGMPKERFSAKCLPNSPCSLEIQATKLEDSAVYFCASSPTLQGDSTNEKLFFGSGTQLSVL.

The CDR3 spells CATSSQKQGGKNIQYF. In nucleotides, the CDR3 is TGTGCCACCAGCTCACAAAAACAGGGGGGCAAAAACATTCAGTACTTC. The chain couples TRBV15 to TRBJ2-4, with 8 bases that match TRBD1. Germline V gene lookup returns CDR1 LNHNV and CDR2 YYDKDF (reference sequence). CDR3 length: 16 residues. V dropped 5 bases and J dropped 3; count of bases not matched to a gene: 9.

This clone was seen once. The V and J genes are TRBV6-5 and TRBJ1-5; TRBD1 matches at 7 bases. Per the germline V gene, CDR1 is MNHEY and CDR2 is SVGAGI. The length of the CDR3 is 14 residues. With 0 bases clipped from V and 7 bases from J, the junction kept 3 bases outside the gene matches. The CDR3 loop is CASSYSGGGQPQHF. CDR3 sequence (DNA): TGTGCCAGCAGTTACTCAGGGGGCGGGCAGCCCCAGCATTTT.

The J gene is TRBJ2-7, the V gene TRBV7-9; 12 bases are a match to TRBD2. This CDR3 contains 15 residues. Germline V gene data show CDR1 as SEHNR and CDR2 as FQNEAQ (reference sequence). Trimming cost V 6 bases and J 0 bases; bases outside gene matches: 3. DNA for the CDR3: TGTGCCAGCAGTCCGACTAGCGGGAGCTCCTACGAGCAGTACTTC. Translation: CASSPTSGSSYEQYF.

V gene TRBV7-2 combines with J gene TRBJ2-3, with 12 positions matching TRBD2. The CDR3 length is 15 residues. The junction had 3 bases not matched to a gene; V was cut back by 4 bases and J by 4 bases. The V gene's germline CDR1 is SGHTA and CDR2 FQGNSA. The CDR3, as DNA: TGTGCCAGCAGCTCGACTAGCGGGAGTGCAGATACGCAGTATTTT. Protein sequence: CASSSTSGSADTQYF. The full variable domain, rest sourced from reference TRBV7-2 and TRBJ2-3, is GAGVSQSPSNKVTEKGKDVELRCDPISGHTALYWYRQSLGQGLEFLIYFQGNSAPDKSGLPSDRFSAERTGGSVSTLTIQRTQQEDSAVYLCASSSTSGSADTQYFGPGTRLTVL.

The rearrangement joins TRBV19 to TRBJ2-7; D possibly corresponds to TRBD2 (5 bases). Germline V gives CDR1 LNHDA, CDR2 SQIVND (reference sequence). Trimming left V 4 bases short and J 1 base short, with 14 bases between. The CDR3 length is 15 residues. The CDR3 DNA reads TGTGCCAGTAGTAGGTCCGGGGAGTCGTCCTACGAGCAGTACTTC. This gives the protein CASSRSGESSYEQYF.

The genes are TRBV5-1 and TRBJ2-3; D perhaps matches TRBD2 (5 bases). The germline CDR1 and CDR2 sequences are SGHRS and YFSETQ. CDR3 length equals 15 residues. The V gene lost 5 bases and the J gene lost 0 bases, with 13 bases spanning the gap. The CDR3 loop is CASRNSGSSTDTQYF. In DNA form, the CDR3 reads TGCGCCAGCAGAAACAGCGGATCAAGCACAGATACGCAGTATTTT.

J is TRBJ2-2 and V is TRBV5-1; TRBD2 matches at 7 bases. The V and J ends lost 5 bases and 5 bases, in that order; junction bases with no gene match: 21. The CDR3 runs 19 residues. Germline CDR1 and CDR2: SGHRS and YFSETQ. The CDR3: CASSGQYGRGGSRTGELFF. Here the CDR3 DNA reads TGCGCCAGCAGTGGTCAGTATGGAAGGGGCGGGAGTCGGACCGGGGAGCTGTTTTTT.

The chain has TRBV19 and TRBJ2-1, with TRBD2 matching 7 bases. CDR1 is LNHDA, CDR2 SQIVND, per germline (reference sequence). V dropped 1 base and J dropped 7; count of bases not matched to a gene: 16. This CDR3 comprises 18 residues. CDR3 in DNA: TGTGCCAGTAGTATAGGGTACGTGTCCGCGGGAGTTAGGAATGAGCAGTTCTTC. Translating gives CASSIGYVSAGVRNEQFF. The complete variable domain, with remaining parts taken from reference TRBV19 and TRBJ2-1, reads DGGITQSPKYLFRKEGQNVTLSCEQNLNHDAMYWYRQDPGQGLRLIYYSQIVNDFQKGDIAEGYSVSREKKESFPLTVTSAQKNPTAFYLCASSIGYVSAGVRNEQFFGPGTRLTVL.

The CDR3 nucleotides read TGTGCCAGTAGGGGGACAGGGGGTCCCGGGGAGCTGTTTTTT. Its protein is CASRGTGGPGELFF. The V call is TRBV19, the J call TRBJ2-2; 11 bases are shared with TRBD1. There are 14 residues in the CDR3. Germline V gives CDR1 LNHDA, CDR2 SQIVND (reference sequence). The trim removed 6 bases at V and 6 bases at J, leaving 3 bases unmatched.

The chain joins TRBV7-9 to TRBJ2-5; 8 bases align to TRBD2. CDR3 length: 14 residues. Germline V gene data show CDR1 as SEHNR and CDR2 as FQNEAQ (reference sequence). Trimming cost V 0 bases and J 5 bases; bases outside gene matches: 2. The CDR3 sequence: CASSLAGLEETQYF. The CDR3 DNA reads as TGTGCCAGCAGCTTAGCGGGACTAGAGGAGACCCAGTACTTC.

The chain uses TRBV15 and TRBJ1-2, with D possibly matching TRBD1 (5 bases). V was shortened by 4 bases and J by 6 bases, with 15 bases between the two germline ends. The CDR3 extends over 14 amino acids. Looked up from germline, CDR1 is LNHNV and CDR2 is YYDKDF (reference sequence). CDR3 sequence: CATSKNPDTDGYTF. The CDR3 coding sequence is TGTGCCACCAGCAAAAACCCGGACACAGATGGCTACACCTTC.

This rearrangement joins TRBV19 to TRBJ2-3; 14 bases map to TRBD2. CDR3 length: 22 amino acids. J was trimmed by 0 bases and V by 5 bases; bases with no gene match: 19. The V gene's germline CDR1 is LNHDA and CDR2 SQIVND (reference sequence). Here the CDR3 reads CASSSLGTSGSTPGPSTDTQYF. The CDR3 DNA is TGTGCCAGTAGTTCCCTTGGGACTAGCGGGAGCACCCCCGGGCCGAGCACAGATACGCAGTATTTT.

This clone appeared a single time. This chain links TRBV11-2 with TRBJ1-4; D is perhaps TRBD1 (5 bases). Trimming cost V 4 bases and J 11 bases, with 14 bases left between them. CDR1 and CDR2 (germline): SGHAT, FQNNGV. The CDR3 has 13 residues. The CDR3 nucleotides are TGTGCCAGCAGCTCTTACAGGATGAGGAAACTGTTTTTT. Translation: CASSSYRMRKLFF.

This chain links TRBV2 with TRBJ1-5, with TRBD1 identical over 10 bases. The ends lost 2 bases at V and 3 bases at J; junction bases unmatched: 7. The CDR3 is made up of 17 amino acids. The germline CDR1 and CDR2 sequences are SNHLY and FYNNEI. Here the CDR3 DNA reads TGTGCCAGCAGTGAAAGCTTGGGACAGGGGCACAATCAGCCCCAGCATTTT. This translates into CASSESLGQGHNQPQHF.

This chain links TRBV9 with TRBJ1-3; D is perhaps TRBD1 (5 bases). The V gene lost 0 bases and the J gene lost 0 bases, with 10 bases spanning the gap. CDR1 SGDLS and CDR2 YYNGEE come from the germline V gene. This CDR3 is 16 amino acids long. The CDR3 reads CASSVAGGTSGNTIYF. CDR3 nucleotide sequence: TGTGCCAGCAGCGTAGCCGGGGGGACCTCTGGAAACACCATATATTTT.

The gene calls are TRBV7-2 and TRBJ1-2; 9 nucleotides align to TRBD1. This CDR3 region has 14 residues. J gave up 6 bases and V 0 bases, and 2 bases lay outside the gene matches. Germline loops: CDR1 SGHTA, CDR2 FQGNSA. CDR3 region: CASSLAGQGDGYTF. CDR3 nucleotides: TGTGCCAGCAGCTTAGCGGGACAGGGTGATGGCTACACCTTC.

This chain links TRBV5-5 with TRBJ1-1; no clear D gene. The CDR3 extends over 13 amino acids. V was trimmed by 0 bases and J by 3 bases, leaving 6 bases between them. In germline, CDR1 is SGHKS, CDR2 YYEKEE (reference sequence). The CDR3 DNA follows: TGTGCCAGCAGCTTGGTCCGAGACACTGAAGCTTTCTTT. Protein product: CASSLVRDTEAFF.

The chain recombines TRBV13 with TRBJ1-2; 8 bases agree with TRBD1. Trimming at V came to 5 bases and at J to 2 bases, leaving 10 bases not matched to a gene. This CDR3 has 16 residues. From germline, CDR1 is PRHDT and CDR2 FYEKMQ (reference sequence). CDR3: CASSEKTGVANYGYTF. The CDR3 DNA follows: TGTGCCAGCAGCGAGAAGACAGGGGTAGCAAACTATGGCTACACCTTC.

The gene calls are TRBV25-1 and TRBJ1-2; 12 bases map to TRBD1. CDR3 length: 15 amino acids. Losses at the gene ends were 3 bases for V and 8 bases for J; bases not matched to a gene: 7. CDR1 and CDR2 from the germline V gene are MGHDK and SYGVNS. CDR3 region: CASSEGGTGGLGYTF. CDR3 in DNA: TGTGCCAGCAGTGAGGGTGGGACAGGGGGCCTCGGCTACACCTTC.

The CDR3: CASSELIPGHYSYEQYF. CDR3 DNA: TGCGCCAGCAGTGAGTTGATACCGGGACACTACTCCTACGAGCAGTACTTC. This chain joins TRBV10-1 and TRBJ2-7, with TRBD1 as a possible D gene (6 bases). CDR3 length: 17 amino acids. V dropped 1 base and J dropped 0 bases, with 16 bases sitting between them. The germline V gene encodes CDR1 WNHNN and CDR2 SYGVQD (reference sequence).

J is TRBJ1-3 and V is TRBV5-1; D may be TRBD1 (5 bases). V shed 4 bases and J shed 1 base, with 9 bases lying between them. The CDR3 length is 14 residues. Germline CDR1 and CDR2: SGHRS and YFSETQ. The CDR3 reads CASSPGGSGNTIYF. The CDR3 DNA reads TGCGCCAGCAGCCCCGGGGGTTCTGGAAACACCATATATTTT. Based on the CDR3 plus reference TRBV5-1 and TRBJ1-3, the full variable domain is KAGVTQTPRYLIKTRGQQVTLSCSPISGHRSVSWYQQTPGQGLQFLFEYFSETQRNKGNFPGRFSGRQFSNSRSEMNVSTLELGDSALYLCASSPGGSGNTIYFGEGSWLTVV.

The chain couples TRBV5-4 to TRBJ2-5, with D perhaps TRBD2 (7 bases). Trimming took off 4 bases at V and 5 bases at J, with 12 bases between the two ends. This CDR3 contains 13 residues. The germline CDR1 and CDR2 sequences are SGHNT and YYREEE (reference sequence). The CDR3 DNA reads TGTGCCAGCAGCCCGGGGGGCGGCGAGACCCAGTACTTC. Encoded protein: CASSPGGGETQYF.

The chain recombines TRBV5-8 with TRBJ1-6, with 9 bases matching TRBD1. Germline V CDR1 and CDR2: SGHTS, YDEGEE. This CDR3 region has 18 residues. The ends lost 0 bases at V and 7 bases at J; junction bases unmatched: 11. The CDR3 coding sequence is TGTGCCAGCAGCTTGGTTCGTTCGGGACAGGGCGCCAATTCACCCCTCCACTTT. Its translation is CASSLVRSGQGANSPLHF.